The 18 T cell receptor beta chains below all came from one sample that was sequenced in a study of T cell changes during pregnancy in multiple sclerosis. Method: immunoSEQ multiplex PCR; TCRdb's copy keeps in-frame clones and lacks some. The table shows some 90,000 clones, with roughly 90% occurring only once. Sequenced material: peripheral blood, taken in the first trimester of pregnancy. Receptors were obtained from a female donor with multiple sclerosis, enrolled in a pregnancy study.

In nucleotides, the CDR3 is TGTGCCACCAGCAGACTCACAGGCTCCTACAATGAGCAGTTCTTC. Protein product: CATSRLTGSYNEQFF. The chain combines TRBV15 with TRBJ2-1; D is possibly TRBD1 (5 bases). CDR1 is LNHNV and CDR2 is YYDKDF in the germline V gene (reference sequence). Trimming cost V 2 bases and J 0 bases, with 8 bases left between them. The CDR3 covers 15 residues.

This sequence joins TRBV6-1 and TRBJ1-5; 11 bases map to TRBD1. Per the germline V gene, CDR1 is MNHNS and CDR2 is SASEGT. J was trimmed by 6 bases and V by 6 bases; bases with no gene match: 7. The CDR3 runs 15 residues. The CDR3 coding sequence is TGTGCCAGCAGCTCCGGGACAGGGGGGTCTCAGCCCCAGCATTTT. This sequence encodes CASSSGTGGSQPQHF.

This rearrangement joins TRBV4-3 to TRBJ2-2, with 7 bases aligning to TRBD1. From germline, CDR1 is LGHNA and CDR2 YSLEER. V lost 4 bases and J lost 5; bases outside the gene matches: 7. This CDR3 is built from 15 residues. CDR3 sequence (DNA): TGCGCCAGCAGCCGTTACAGGGGAAGAACCGGGGAGCTGTTTTTT. Protein product: CASSRYRGRTGELFF.

V and J are TRBV27 and TRBJ2-3, with a tentative D call TRBD2 (5 bases). From germline, CDR1 is MNHEY and CDR2 SMNVEV (reference sequence). The V and J ends lost 6 bases and 1 base respectively, with 14 bases between them. This CDR3 contains 15 residues. This CDR3 reads CASRAWESGTDTQYF. CDR3 DNA sequence: TGTGCCAGCAGGGCTTGGGAGAGTGGCACAGATACGCAGTATTTT.

The chain recombines TRBV30 with TRBJ1-3; no clear D gene. Germline loops: CDR1 GTSNPN, CDR2 SVGIG (reference sequence). The V end was cut by 1 base, the J end by 11 bases, with 6 bases between. CDR3 length: 10 amino acids. CDR3 bases: TGTGCCTGGAGTGGTATCGCCATATATTTT. Translated, it gives CAWSGIAIYF.

The chain combines TRBV10-1 with TRBJ2-1; 9 bases match TRBD1. The length of the CDR3 is 12 residues. Germline CDR1 reads WNHNN; CDR2 reads SYGVQD (reference sequence). Germline trimming cut 7 bases from V and 13 bases from J; bases unmatched to any gene: 8. The CDR3: CASTPDRGYQFF. CDR3 DNA sequence: TGCGCCAGCACTCCGGACAGGGGATATCAGTTCTTC.

The CDR3 loop reads CAISEPLSEAFF. For the CDR3, the DNA is TGTGCCATCAGTGAGCCCCTATCTGAAGCTTTCTTT. The rearrangement joins TRBV10-3 to TRBJ1-1, with no clear D. V gave up 2 bases and J gave up 6 bases, with 7 bases separating them. From germline, CDR1 is ENHRY and CDR2 SYGVKD. The CDR3 sequence is 12 residues long.

The chain links TRBV6-7 to TRBJ2-5; 15 positions agree with TRBD2. TRBV6-7 counts as an open reading frame of uncertain function. V shed 6 bases, J shed 1 base, and the junction held 9 bases outside the gene matches. The CDR3 loop spans 18 amino acids. CDR3 sequence reads: CASSRGTSGRRLQETQYF. CDR3 coding DNA: TGTGCCAGCAGCCGGGGGACTAGCGGGAGGCGGCTCCAAGAGACCCAGTACTTC.

This clone was seen once. The chain is built from TRBV6-1 and TRBJ1-1, with a weak D call TRBD1 (6 bases). V lost 6 bases, J lost 5 bases, and 10 bases lay in between. The CDR3 runs to 12 residues. CDR1 MNHNS and CDR2 SASEGT come from the germline V gene. As DNA, the CDR3 is TGTGCCAGCAGAATGAGGGGGACTGAAGCTTTCTTT. This encodes CASRMRGTEAFF.

The chain carries TRBV4-3 and TRBJ2-5, with 9 bases identical to TRBD2. Germline V gene data show CDR1 as LGHNA and CDR2 as YSLEER. This CDR3 comprises 15 residues. Unmatched junction bases numbered 4, after V lost 4 bases and J lost 1 base. The CDR3 DNA follows: TGCGCCAGCAGCCGGTCTAGCGGGGCCCAAGAGACCCAGTACTTC. As protein: CASSRSSGAQETQYF.

The V and J genes are TRBV5-1 and TRBJ2-2, with 7 bases aligning to TRBD2. The junction had 10 bases not matched to a gene; V was cut back by 9 bases and J by 5 bases. The CDR3 totals 14 residues. The germline CDR1 and CDR2 sequences are SGHRS and YFSETQ. This CDR3 reads CAIREASGTGELFF. The CDR3 nucleotides are TGCGCCATCCGGGAGGCATCGGGGACCGGGGAGCTGTTTTTT.

This chain connects TRBV5-1 to TRBJ1-1; TRBD1 matches at 10 bases. V lost 3 bases to trimming and J lost 5 bases; unmatched junction nucleotides: 7. This CDR3 is built from 15 residues. The V gene's germline CDR1 is SGHRS and CDR2 YFSETQ. The CDR3 loop reads CASSSGQGVGTEAFF. The DNA of the CDR3 is TGCGCCAGCAGCTCAGGACAGGGGGTAGGGACTGAAGCTTTCTTT.

The V call is TRBV2, the J call TRBJ2-3, with 7 bases matching TRBD2. The junction had 12 bases not matched to a gene; V was cut back by 5 bases and J by 4 bases. The CDR3 is 16 residues long. The V gene's germline CDR1 is SNHLY and CDR2 FYNNEI. DNA for the CDR3: TGTGCCAGCAGTCCTATAGCGGATGCGGGGGCAGATACGCAGTATTTT. Its translation: CASSPIADAGADTQYF.

On this clone itself: The same CDR3 arises from other DNA sequences in this sample as well. The rearrangement uses TRBV4-1 and TRBJ1-2; no clear D gene. Germline values: CDR1 MGHRA, CDR2 YSYEKL. The length of the CDR3 is 15 residues. V was trimmed by 4 bases and J by 3 bases, leaving 15 bases between them. The CDR3: CASSPREGSHYGYTF. The CDR3 region has the DNA TGCGCCAGCAGCCCCCGGGAAGGGAGCCACTATGGCTACACCTTC.

The gene calls are TRBV7-6 and TRBJ2-2; TRBD1 agrees at 8 bases. CDR3 length equals 18 residues. The V segment lost 4 bases and the J segment 1 base; nucleotides outside the gene matches: 11. Germline-derived CDR1 and CDR2 are SGHVS and FNYEAQ. The CDR3 sequence is CASSSRRAGQVNTGELFF. In DNA form, the CDR3 reads TGTGCCAGCAGCTCCCGCCGGGCGGGACAGGTGAACACCGGGGAGCTGTTTTTT.

The CDR3 DNA is TGTGCCAGCAGCGCAAGGACAGGGGGTTACGAGCAGTACTTC. Its protein product is CASSARTGGYEQYF. The chain employs TRBV11-1 and TRBJ2-7; 10 positions match TRBD1. The CDR3 spans 14 residues. The V gene's germline CDR1 is SGHAT and CDR2 FQDESV (reference sequence). With V trimmed by 5 bases and J by 4 bases, 5 bases remained unmatched.

This chain uses TRBV29-1 with TRBJ1-1; D uncertain. Looked up from germline, CDR1 is SQVTM and CDR2 is ANQGSEA. This CDR3 spans 13 amino acids. Trimming shortened V by 7 bases and J by 0 bases, and 12 bases separated the two germline ends. CDR3 coding DNA: TGCAGCGCCGTCCGAGGGCTGAACACTGAAGCTTTCTTT. This translates into CSAVRGLNTEAFF.

DNA for the CDR3: TGTGCCAGCAGCTCTTTACCCGGTGGTACGCAGTATTTT. It encodes CASSSLPGGTQYF. This chain links TRBV7-3 with TRBJ2-3; D gene ambiguous. Germline V gives CDR1 SGHTA, CDR2 FQGTGA. This CDR3 region has 13 residues. Deletions cut 4 bases from V and 8 bases from J, with 13 bases between.